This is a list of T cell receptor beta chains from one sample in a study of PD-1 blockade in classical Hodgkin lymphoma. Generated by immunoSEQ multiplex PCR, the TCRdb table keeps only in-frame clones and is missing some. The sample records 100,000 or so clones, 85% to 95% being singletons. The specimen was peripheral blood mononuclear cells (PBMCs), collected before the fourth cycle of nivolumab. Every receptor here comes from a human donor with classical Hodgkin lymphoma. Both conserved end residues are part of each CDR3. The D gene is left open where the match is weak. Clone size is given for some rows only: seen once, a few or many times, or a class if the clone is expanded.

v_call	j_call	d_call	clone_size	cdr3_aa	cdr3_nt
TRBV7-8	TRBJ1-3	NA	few	CASSLQGTGNTIYF	TGTGCCAGCAGTTTGCAGGGTACTGGAAACACCATATATTTT
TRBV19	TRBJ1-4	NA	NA	CASSSSATNEKLFF	TGTGCCAGTAGTTCGTCTGCAACTAATGAAAAACTGTTTTTT
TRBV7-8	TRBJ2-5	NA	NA	CASSPIPGPGEETQYF	TGTGCCAGCAGCCCTATCCCGGGCCCAGGGGAAGAGACCCAGTACTTC
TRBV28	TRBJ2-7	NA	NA	CASRKRVQGISPYEQYF	TGTGCCAGCAGAAAACGAGTGCAAGGAATCAGCCCCTACGAGCAGTACTTC
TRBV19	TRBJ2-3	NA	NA	CASSSIAASTDTQYF	TGTGCCAGTAGTTCTATAGCGGCTAGCACAGATACGCAGTATTTT
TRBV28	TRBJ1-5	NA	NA	CASSLLTQPQHF	TGTGCCAGCAGTTTGTTGACTCAGCCCCAGCATTTT
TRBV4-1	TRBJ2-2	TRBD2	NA	CASSRQAGANTGELFF	TGCGCCAGCAGCCGTCAAGCGGGAGCAAACACCGGGGAGCTGTTTTTT
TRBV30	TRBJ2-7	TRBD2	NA	CARGGRVWDEQYF	TGTGCCCGGGGGGGCAGGGTATGGGACGAGCAGTACTTC
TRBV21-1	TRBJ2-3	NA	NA	CASSTQREGRRTDTQYF	TGTGCCAGCAGCACCCAGCGGGAGGGCCGGCGCACAGATACGCAGTATTTT
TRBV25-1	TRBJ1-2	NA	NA	CASSEYQTHYGYTF	TGTGCCAGCAGTGAATACCAGACGCACTATGGCTACACCTTC
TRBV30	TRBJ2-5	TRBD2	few	CAWNLAGETQYF	TGTGCCTGGAATCTAGCGGGAGAGACCCAGTACTTC
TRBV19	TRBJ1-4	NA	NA	CASSNTGMREKLFF	TGTGCCAGTAGTAATACAGGGATGAGAGAAAAACTGTTTTTT
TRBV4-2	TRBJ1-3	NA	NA	CASSQDRAGRRYSGNTIYF	TGTGCCAGCAGCCAAGATCGGGCCGGCCGGAGGTACTCTGGAAACACCATATATTTT
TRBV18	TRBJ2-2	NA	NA	CASSPLWLLGGELFF	TGTGCCAGCTCACCTCTCTGGCTCCTAGGCGGGGAGCTGTTTTTT
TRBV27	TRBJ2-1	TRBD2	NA	CASSPGLAENNEQFF	TGTGCCAGCAGTCCGGGACTAGCGGAGAACAATGAGCAGTTCTTC
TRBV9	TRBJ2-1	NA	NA	CASSPHGGQGYNEQFF	TGTGCCAGCAGCCCCCATGGGGGACAAGGATACAATGAGCAGTTCTTC
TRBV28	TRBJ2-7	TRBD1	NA	CASSLGTGGGRGF	TGTGCCAGCAGCCTCGGGACAGGGGGGGGCCGTGGCTTC
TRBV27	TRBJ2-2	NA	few	CASSLAPAGNTGELFF	TGTGCCAGCAGTTTAGCCCCGGCAGGGAACACCGGGGAGCTGTTTTTT
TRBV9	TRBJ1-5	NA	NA	CASSPSGTPNQPQHF	TGTGCCAGCAGCCCGTCCGGGACACCGAATCAGCCCCAGCATTTT
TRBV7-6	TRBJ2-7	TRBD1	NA	CASSHRTGYEQYF	TGTGCCAGCAGCCATCGGACAGGCTACGAGCAGTACTTC
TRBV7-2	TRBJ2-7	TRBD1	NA	CASSSTGLRYEQYF	TGTGCCAGCAGCTCGACAGGGCTACGATACGAGCAGTACTTC
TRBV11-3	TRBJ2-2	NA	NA	CASSQKGVDTGELFF	TGTGCCAGCAGCCAAAAGGGTGTCGACACCGGGGAGCTGTTTTTT
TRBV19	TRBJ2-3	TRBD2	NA	CASSTGLAGGSSTDTQYF	TGTGCCAGTAGCACTGGACTAGCGGGAGGCTCGAGCACAGATACGCAGTATTTT
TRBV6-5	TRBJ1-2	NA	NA	CASFRGDYGYTF	TGTGCCAGCTTCCGAGGGGACTATGGCTACACCTTC
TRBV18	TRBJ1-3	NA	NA	CASSPTTEQFSGNTIYF	TGTGCCAGCTCACCCACGACAGAGCAGTTCTCTGGAAACACCATATATTTT